A single sample is the source of the 32 T cell receptor beta chains below, sequenced in a study of CD8 T cells in Susac syndrome. The RNA input was roughly 0.45 to 1 ug, and it was reverse transcribed with random hexamers. Using its own MiXCR run on the immunoSEQ multiplex PCR reads, TCRdb lists one record per CDR3 protein. This table holds 400,000 to 550,000 distinct CDR3 sequences, more than 80% found once. The sample comprised CD8+ T cells from PBMCs. The receptors stem from a human donor with multiple sclerosis.

The rearrangement links TRBV19 to TRBJ1-1; tentatively, D is TRBD1 (5 bases). CDR1 and CDR2 from the germline V gene are LNHDA and SQIVND (reference sequence). This CDR3 region has 14 residues. Deletions cut 3 bases from V and 6 bases from J, with 14 bases between. The chain's CDR3 is CASSISREGSEAFF. Written as DNA, the CDR3 is TGTGCCAGTAGTATCAGCAGGGAAGGTTCTGAAGCTTTCTTT.

The chain recombines TRBV29-1 with TRBJ1-5; D call uncertain. The germline V and J ends were trimmed by 4 bases and 5 bases, with 12 bases remaining between them. Germline CDR1 SQVTM, CDR2 ANQGSEA. CDR3 length equals 13 residues. The CDR3 DNA is TGCAGCGTTGTTGGGGATTCGGATCAGCCCCAGCATTTT. Translating gives CSVVGDSDQPQHF.

This chain links TRBV9 with TRBJ2-2; D unclear. With 0 bases removed from V and 4 bases from J, the gap between germline ends came to 7 bases. Germline V CDR1 and CDR2: SGDLS, YYNGEE. This CDR3 has 14 amino acids. The CDR3 region has the DNA TGTGCCAGCAGCGTAGCTTGGGGCACCGGGGAGCTGTTTTTT. Translation gives CASSVAWGTGELFF.

The rearrangement links TRBV25-1 to TRBJ1-1; no definite D call. The CDR3 is 16 amino acids. Germline CDR1 MGHDK, CDR2 SYGVNS. V was clipped by 4 bases and J by 1 base, with 16 bases between them. The CDR3 protein is CASSGETRPANTEAFF. CDR3 nucleotides: TGTGCCAGCAGTGGAGAGACCCGACCCGCGAACACTGAAGCTTTCTTT.

This sequence joins TRBV2 and TRBJ1-1; D is undetermined. V lost 10 bases and J 6 bases, leaving 18 bases between the germline ends. The CDR3 is 13 residues long. CDR1 and CDR2 from the germline V gene are SNHLY and FYNNEI. The CDR3 region is CAITGEEAAEAFF. The CDR3 DNA sequence: TGTGCCATTACGGGAGAGGAGGCGGCTGAAGCTTTCTTT.

This rearrangement joins TRBV6-1 to TRBJ2-7; perhaps TRBD2 as D (6 bases). Trimming stripped 6 bases from V and 5 bases from J, with 17 bases between. Per germline, CDR1 MNHNS and CDR2 SASEGT. This CDR3 comprises 14 residues. The DNA for the CDR3 is TGTGCCAGCAGGTCCAATGGAGGGCCCAACGAGCAGTACTTC. This gives the protein CASRSNGGPNEQYF.

This chain uses TRBV5-4 with TRBJ1-6; no reliable D call. Germline CDR1 and CDR2: SGHNT and YYREEE (reference sequence). The V end lost 0 bases, the J end lost 7 bases, and 5 bases lay between the germline ends. The CDR3 extends over 13 amino acids. The CDR3 sequence is CASSLGPNSPLHF. The CDR3 coding sequence is TGTGCCAGCAGCTTGGGTCCGAATTCACCCCTCCACTTT.

V gene TRBV25-1 combines with J gene TRBJ1-2; tentatively, D is TRBD1 (5 bases). This CDR3 is 14 amino acids long. Germline assignment: CDR1 MGHDK and CDR2 SYGVNS. Trimming shortened V by 3 bases and J by 4 bases, and 12 bases separated the two germline ends. The CDR3 loop is CASSDDSWRYGYTF. The CDR3 DNA follows: TGTGCCAGCAGTGATGACAGTTGGCGCTATGGCTACACCTTC.

The rearrangement joins TRBV5-4 to TRBJ2-5; TRBD2 matches 9 bases. The germline V gene encodes CDR1 SGHNT and CDR2 YYREEE (reference sequence). This CDR3 comprises 17 residues. Germline trimming cut 4 bases from V and 4 bases from J; bases unmatched to any gene: 14. The CDR3 sequence is CASSPGGSSGVGETQYF. The CDR3 coding sequence is TGTGCCAGCAGCCCCGGCGGGTCTAGCGGGGTTGGAGAGACCCAGTACTTC.

The J gene is TRBJ1-1, the V gene TRBV6-4; D call uncertain. The V end lost 0 bases, the J end lost 7 bases, and 9 bases lay between the germline ends. CDR1 MRHNA and CDR2 SNTAGT come from the germline V gene. The CDR3 runs to 13 residues. The DNA of the CDR3 is TGTGCCAGCAGTGACTCGATCTCAGGTGAAGCTTTCTTT. This translates into CASSDSISGEAFF.

V is TRBV30 and J is TRBJ2-7; 8 bases fit TRBD2. CDR1 and CDR2 (germline): GTSNPN, SVGIG (reference sequence). The CDR3 length is 16 residues. With V trimmed by 0 bases and J by 2 bases, 9 bases remained unmatched. The CDR3 bases are TGTGCCTGGAGTGTAAGTAGGGGACTAGTCACCTACGAGCAGTACTTC. Its protein product is CAWSVSRGLVTYEQYF.

This clonotype was seen only a few times. J is TRBJ2-7 and V is TRBV20-1; 7 bases fit TRBD1. Germline trimming cut 4 bases from V and 1 base from J; bases unmatched to any gene: 1. Germline lookup yields CDR1 DFQATT and CDR2 SNEGSKA (reference sequence). The CDR3 extends over 12 amino acids. The CDR3 here is CSATGQSYEQYF. CDR3 nucleotide sequence: TGCAGTGCTACGGGACAGTCCTACGAGCAGTACTTC.

The chain combines TRBV18 with TRBJ2-2, with D perhaps matching TRBD2 (6 bases). Trimming shortened V by 6 bases and J by 0 bases, and 11 bases separated the two germline ends. The CDR3 is made up of 15 amino acids. Germline V CDR1 and CDR2: KGHSH, LQKENI. The CDR3 DNA follows: TGTGCCAGCTCCCGGGAGCCGTCGAACACCGGGGAGCTGTTTTTT. Protein sequence: CASSREPSNTGELFF.

This sequence joins TRBV29-1 and TRBJ1-2, with D tentatively TRBD1 (6 bases). CDR3 length: 13 residues. Germline CDR1 and CDR2: SQVTM and ANQGSEA. V lost 5 bases and J lost 5, with 15 bases in between. The CDR3 loop is CSVRDKRAYGYTF. DNA for the CDR3: TGCAGCGTTCGGGACAAAAGAGCTTATGGCTACACCTTC.

The chain is built from TRBV28 and TRBJ2-3; 9 bases are shared with TRBD2. From germline, CDR1 is MDHEN and CDR2 SYDVKM. The V segment lost 7 bases and the J segment 4 bases; nucleotides outside the gene matches: 3. This CDR3 contains 13 residues. The CDR3 sequence: CASTKREADTQYF. CDR3 nucleotide sequence: TGTGCCAGCACCAAGCGGGAGGCAGATACGCAGTATTTT.

The rearrangement links TRBV2 to TRBJ2-5; D is uncertain. Trimming shortened V by 8 bases and J by 5 bases, and 9 bases separated the two germline ends. This CDR3 is built from 11 residues. Looked up from germline, CDR1 is SNHLY and CDR2 is FYNNEI. In DNA form, the CDR3 reads TGTGCCAGCTGGAACGCCGAGACCCAGTACTTC. Translation gives CASWNAETQYF.

This clonotype occurred once. The CDR3 sequence is CASSPRRTTNYGYTF. In nucleotides, the CDR3 is TGTGCCAGCAGCCCCCGACGGACAACGAACTATGGCTACACCTTC. This sequence joins TRBV7-2 and TRBJ1-2, with a weak D call TRBD1 (5 bases). V lost 5 bases and J 2 bases, leaving 15 bases between the germline ends. This CDR3 has 15 residues. Germline assignment: CDR1 SGHTA and CDR2 FQGNSA.

V usage is TRBV19 and J usage is TRBJ1-5; TRBD1 agrees at 7 bases. V gave up 4 bases and J gave up 5 bases; unmatched junction bases: 2. From germline, CDR1 is LNHDA and CDR2 SQIVND (reference sequence). There are 13 residues in the CDR3. The CDR3 region has the DNA TGTGCCAGTAGTAGGGACAGCCATCAGCCCCAGCATTTT. Translating it yields CASSRDSHQPQHF.

About this clonotype itself: At one end, the junction sequence differs from germline, possibly due to a read error. V gene TRBV28 combines with J gene TRBJ1-1; D may be TRBD1 (5 bases). The germline CDR1 and CDR2 sequences are MDHEN and SYDVKM. The CDR3 is 17 amino acids. CDR3 nucleotide sequence: TGTGCCAGCAGTACCTCCCAATCAGAGGGGATGAAGACTGAAGCTTTCTTT. Its protein is CASSTSQSEGMKTEAFF. Looking up the rest from reference TRBV28 and TRBJ1-1 gives the full variable domain: DVKVTQSSRYLVKRTGEKVFLECVQDMDHENMFWYRQDPGLGLRLIYFSYDVKMKEKGDIPEGYSVSREKKERFSLILESASTNQTSMYLCASSTSQSEGMKTEAFFGQGTRLTVV.

The gene calls are TRBV29-1 and TRBJ2-7; 7 bases match TRBD1. Germline V lookup: CDR1 SQVTM, CDR2 ANQGSEA. After removal of 2 bases from V and 4 bases from J, the junction contained 8 bases not matched to a gene. The CDR3 loop spans 14 amino acids. CDR3 nucleotide sequence: TGCAGCGTTGAACAAACAGGGGAGTATTACGAGCAGTACTTC. Its protein is CSVEQTGEYYEQYF.

This sequence joins TRBV5-6 and TRBJ2-7; D ambiguous. Between the trimmed V and J ends, which lost 2 bases and 3 bases, there was a span of 15 bases. The CDR3 sequence is 15 residues long. Per germline, CDR1 SGHDT and CDR2 YYEEEE. The CDR3 reads CASSLPRTAIYEQYF. For the CDR3, the DNA is TGTGCCAGCAGCTTACCCAGGACCGCTATCTACGAGCAGTACTTC.

The chain couples TRBV6-6 to TRBJ2-7; no clear D. The CDR3 sequence is 15 residues long. The V and J ends lost 0 bases and 3 bases respectively, with 12 bases between them. Germline V lookup: CDR1 MNHNY, CDR2 SVGAGI (reference sequence). The CDR3 bases are TGTGCCAGCAGTTACTCCGCCGGAGAAATCTACGAGCAGTACTTC. This translates into CASSYSAGEIYEQYF.

The chain recombines TRBV6-1 with TRBJ2-5; no definite D call. Trimming took off 6 bases at V and 2 bases at J, with 4 bases between the two ends. Germline V gives CDR1 MNHNS, CDR2 SASEGT. There are 11 residues in the CDR3. CDR3 protein: CASSQQETQYF. CDR3 coding DNA: TGTGCCAGCAGCCAGCAAGAGACCCAGTACTTC.

This chain uses TRBV12-3 or TRBV12-4 with TRBJ1-2; D is ambiguous. The CDR3 is 13 amino acids. Trimming took 6 bases from V and 0 from J, leaving 8 bases between them. The CDR3 sequence: CASSEGPNYGYTF. The CDR3, as DNA: TGTGCCAGCAGCGAGGGCCCTAACTATGGCTACACCTTC.

The chain has TRBV11-2 and TRBJ1-6; D may be TRBD1 (5 bases). The CDR3 covers 15 residues. Germline V gives CDR1 SGHAT, CDR2 FQNNGV. V was trimmed by 4 bases and J by 6 bases, leaving 13 bases between them. The CDR3 region has the DNA TGTGCCAGCAGCTCTTCGGGACGGCTTAATTCACCCCTCCACTTT. Protein sequence: CASSSSGRLNSPLHF. Using reference TRBV11-2 and TRBJ1-6 for the parts outside the CDR3, the full variable domain is EAGVAQSPRYKIIEKRQSVAFWCNPISGHATLYWYQQILGQGPKLLIQFQNNGVVDDSQLPKDRFSAERLKGVDSTLKIQPAKLEDSAVYLCASSSSGRLNSPLHFGNGTRLTVT.

The V gene is TRBV4-1, the J gene TRBJ2-7; D is perhaps TRBD1 or TRBD2 (5 bases each). The CDR3 consists of 14 residues. V was trimmed by 0 bases and J by 2 bases, leaving 8 bases between them. Germline V gene lookup returns CDR1 MGHRA and CDR2 YSYEKL. CDR3 DNA sequence: TGCGCCAGCAGCCAAGATTTGGGGGCCTACGAGCAGTACTTC. It is translated as CASSQDLGAYEQYF.

To note about this clonotype: Relative to the germline gene, one junction end is altered; a read error may explain this. J is TRBJ2-2 and V is TRBV5-6, with TRBD2 matching 8 bases. Germline values: CDR1 SGHDT, CDR2 YYEEEE. This CDR3 comprises 16 residues. The CDR3 here is CASSLAGGVNTGELYF. As DNA, the CDR3 is TGTGCCAGCAGCTTGGCCGGGGGGGTTAACACCGGGGAGCTGTATTTT.

The gene calls are TRBV6-1 and TRBJ2-7, with 7 bases that match TRBD2. The CDR3 extends over 15 amino acids. V trimming: 7 bases; J trimming: 5 bases; junction bases outside the gene matches: 14. Germline loops: CDR1 MNHNS, CDR2 SASEGT. Here the CDR3 DNA reads TGTGCCAGCACTGGGAGGGCAGTTGCCCCCGACGAGCAGTACTTC. As protein: CASTGRAVAPDEQYF.

The chain employs TRBV5-1 and TRBJ2-3; maybe TRBD1 (6 bases). The CDR3 length is 16 residues. Germline V gives CDR1 SGHRS, CDR2 YFSETQ. V was shortened by 3 bases and J by 6 bases, with 20 bases between the two germline ends. CDR3: CASSSMQGLKWDTQYF. The CDR3 DNA is TGCGCCAGCAGCTCGATGCAGGGGCTCAAGTGGGATACGCAGTATTTT.

The CDR3 nucleotides are TGTGCCAGCAGCCAAGTGACGGATTTCTATGGCTACACCTTC. Translating it yields CASSQVTDFYGYTF. V usage is TRBV3-1 and J usage is TRBJ1-2; D gene ambiguous. V was shortened by 1 base and J by 4 bases, with 10 bases between the two germline ends. Germline values: CDR1 LGHDT, CDR2 YNNKEL (reference sequence). This CDR3 contains 14 residues.

V is TRBV28 and J is TRBJ2-7; 9 bases map to TRBD2. Germline V gives CDR1 MDHEN, CDR2 SYDVKM. The V gene end was trimmed by 3 bases and the J gene end by 5 bases; junction bases not matched to a gene: 17. CDR3 size: 18 residues. The CDR3 loop reads CASSFIVAGAKGWNEQYF. In DNA, the CDR3 is TGTGCCAGCAGTTTTATCGTAGCGGGAGCGAAAGGTTGGAACGAGCAGTACTTC.

This clonotype turned up a few times. The rearrangement joins TRBV6-4 to TRBJ2-3; no clear D gene. This CDR3 has 16 residues. Germline CDR1 MRHNA, CDR2 SNTAGT. V was trimmed by 0 bases and J by 3 bases, leaving 13 bases between them. Here the CDR3 DNA reads TGTGCCAGCAGTGACTCGTCAGGTAAAGGGACAGATACGCAGTATTTT. Encoded protein: CASSDSSGKGTDTQYF.